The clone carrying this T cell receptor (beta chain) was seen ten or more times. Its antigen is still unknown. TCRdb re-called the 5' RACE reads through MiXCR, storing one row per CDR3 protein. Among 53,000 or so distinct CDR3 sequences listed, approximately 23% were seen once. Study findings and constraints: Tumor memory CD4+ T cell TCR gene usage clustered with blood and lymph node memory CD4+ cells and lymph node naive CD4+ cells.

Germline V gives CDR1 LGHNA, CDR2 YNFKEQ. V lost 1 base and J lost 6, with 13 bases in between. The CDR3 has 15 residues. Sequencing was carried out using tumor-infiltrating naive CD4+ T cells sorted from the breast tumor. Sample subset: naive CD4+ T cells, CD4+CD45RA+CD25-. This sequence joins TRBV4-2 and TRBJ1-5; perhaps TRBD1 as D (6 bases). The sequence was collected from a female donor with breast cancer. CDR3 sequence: CASSQVFTGFQPQHF. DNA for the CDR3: TGTGCCAGCAGCCAAGTTTTCACAGGGTTTCAGCCCCAGCATTTT.